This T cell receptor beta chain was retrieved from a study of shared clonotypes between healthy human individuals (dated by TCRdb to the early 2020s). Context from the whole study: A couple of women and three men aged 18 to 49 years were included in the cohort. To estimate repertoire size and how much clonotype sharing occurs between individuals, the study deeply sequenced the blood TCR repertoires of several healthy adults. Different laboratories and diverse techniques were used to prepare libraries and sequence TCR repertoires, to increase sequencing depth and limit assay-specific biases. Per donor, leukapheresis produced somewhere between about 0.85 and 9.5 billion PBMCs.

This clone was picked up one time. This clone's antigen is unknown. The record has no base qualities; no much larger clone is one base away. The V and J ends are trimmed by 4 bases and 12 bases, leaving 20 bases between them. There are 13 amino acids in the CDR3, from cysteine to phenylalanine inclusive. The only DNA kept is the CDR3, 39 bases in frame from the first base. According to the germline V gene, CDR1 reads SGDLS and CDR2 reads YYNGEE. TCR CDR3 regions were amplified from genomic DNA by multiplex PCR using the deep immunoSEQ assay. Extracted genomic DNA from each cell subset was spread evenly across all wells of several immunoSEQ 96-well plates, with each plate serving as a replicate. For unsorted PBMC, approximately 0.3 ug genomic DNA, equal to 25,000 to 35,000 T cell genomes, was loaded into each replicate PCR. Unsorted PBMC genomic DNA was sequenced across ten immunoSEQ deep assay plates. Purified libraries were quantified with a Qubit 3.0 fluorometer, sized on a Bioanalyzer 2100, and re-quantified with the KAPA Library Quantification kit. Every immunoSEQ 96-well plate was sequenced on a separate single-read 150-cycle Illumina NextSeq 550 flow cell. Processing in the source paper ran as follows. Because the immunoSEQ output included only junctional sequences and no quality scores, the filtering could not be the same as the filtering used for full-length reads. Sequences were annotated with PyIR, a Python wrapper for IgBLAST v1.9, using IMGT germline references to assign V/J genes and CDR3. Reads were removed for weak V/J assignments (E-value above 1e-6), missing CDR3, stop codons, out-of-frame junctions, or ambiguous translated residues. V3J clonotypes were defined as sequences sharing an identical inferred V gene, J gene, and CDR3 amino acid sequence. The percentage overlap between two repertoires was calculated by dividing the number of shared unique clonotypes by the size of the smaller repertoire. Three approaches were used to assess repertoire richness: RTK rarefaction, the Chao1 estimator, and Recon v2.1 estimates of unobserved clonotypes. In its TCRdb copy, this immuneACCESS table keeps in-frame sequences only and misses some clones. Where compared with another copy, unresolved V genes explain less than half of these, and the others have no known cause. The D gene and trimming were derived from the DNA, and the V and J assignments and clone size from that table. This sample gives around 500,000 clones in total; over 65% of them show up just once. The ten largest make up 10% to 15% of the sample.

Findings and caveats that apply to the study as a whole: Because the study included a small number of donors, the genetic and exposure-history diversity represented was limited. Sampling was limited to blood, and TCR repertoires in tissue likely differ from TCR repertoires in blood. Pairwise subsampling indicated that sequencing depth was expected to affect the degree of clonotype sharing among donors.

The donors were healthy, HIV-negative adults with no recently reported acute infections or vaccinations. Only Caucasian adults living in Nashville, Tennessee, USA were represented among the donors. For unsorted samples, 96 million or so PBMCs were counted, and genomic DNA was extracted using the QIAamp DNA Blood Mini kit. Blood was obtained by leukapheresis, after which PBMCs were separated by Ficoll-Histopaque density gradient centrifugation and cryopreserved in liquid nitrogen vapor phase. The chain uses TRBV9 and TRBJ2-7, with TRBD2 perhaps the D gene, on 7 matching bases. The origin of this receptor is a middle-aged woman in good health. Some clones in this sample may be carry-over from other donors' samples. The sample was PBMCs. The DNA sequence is TGTGCCAGCAGCCCGGGACTCGGGGGGCCACTGTACTTC. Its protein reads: CASSPGLGGPLYF.